This record looks at one T cell receptor (beta chain) sequence and its context. The specificity of this receptor is unknown. No base quality values were provided; no much bigger clone lies one nucleotide off. Unmatched junction bases come to 7, with V trimmed by 2 bases and J by 7 bases. CDR1 and CDR2, looked up from the germline V gene (reference sequence), are MNHEY and SMNVEV. From cysteine to phenylalanine, the CDR3 is 15 amino acids long. Only the CDR3 DNA stays, 45 bases, in frame from base 1. TCRbeta CDR3 regions were amplified from genomic DNA by means of the immunoSEQ Assay, a bias-controlled multiplex PCR. Processing in the source paper ran as follows. Within the assay, amplification of reference gene primers was used to estimate how many nucleated cells each sample contained. To quantify the absolute abundance of each unique TCRbeta CDR3 rearrangement, sequence reads were collapsed and filtered. For each sample, productive Simpson clonality was calculated as the square root of Simpson's diversity index over productive rearrangements. TCRdb took this table from immuneACCESS and kept in-frame rearrangements with V and J called. Such tables lack part of the clones; where checked against another copy, unresolved V genes explain under half of the gap, and the rest is unexplained. The V and J calls and clone size come from that table; D and trimming were worked out from the DNA. For this sample there are 250,000 to 350,000 clones; approximately 88% appear just once. Roughly 1.5% of the sample comes from the top ten.

This specimen comes from a study of blood T cell repertoires in COVID-19 (TCRdb year 2020). Study-wide context: Samples from collaborators originated in the United States, Italy and Spain and spanned both the acute and convalescent phases of COVID-19. Samples came from the ongoing ImmuneRACE study (first 160 participants) plus 1,254 subjects from 6 global collaborators. The repertoires were released in a freely available public database intended as a resource for research on the immune response to SARS-CoV-2. Where available, HLA class I and class II types were obtained from metadata supplied by the sample provider rather than from assay-based typing. The dataset comprised deeply sampled blood TCRbeta repertoires from subjects exposed to, actively infected with, or recovered from COVID-19. The prospective study material was composed of cDNA or gDNA derived from T cells, B-cell-depleted T cells, or PBMCs. Sample metadata almost always included a de-identified subject ID, COVID-19 status, age in years and sex. General study outcomes and caveats: How much clinical and demographic metadata was included differed by source and by participant, and the metadata was provided uncurated.

At one collaborating source in Seattle, patients were enrolled during active infection and were followed longitudinally through the course of disease. The collaborating institutions used their own protocols to collect whole blood in K2EDTA tubes. For TCRbeta analysis, collaborator samples were shipped as frozen whole blood, as isolated PBMCs, or as DNA extracted from either sample type. The receptor was derived from a human donor with COVID-19, enrolled during active disease. The donor label of this sample is uncertain. The chain employs TRBV27 and TRBJ2-7; a stretch of 11 junction bases matches TRBD2. The sequencing input was peripheral blood. The DNA sequence is TGTGCCAGCAGTTTAGGGCTAGCGGGGGGTCCGGAGCAGTACTTC. It is translated as CASSLGLAGGPEQYF.